The 20 T cell receptor beta chains presented below share a single source sample, sequenced in a study of T-cell memory formation after mild COVID-19. TCRdb re-called the 5' RACE reads through MiXCR, storing one row per CDR3 protein. The sample lists under 700,000 distinct CDR3 sequences, over 20% occurring once. Specimen: PBMCs or a T cell subset sorted from them (not recorded which). The receptors shown here come from an adult woman who had mild COVID-19 (a few samples of this study predate the infection). Cell type and time point are not known.

This clonotype was seen a few times. The rearrangement uses TRBV12-3 or TRBV12-4 and TRBJ2-3; no definite D call. With 5 bases removed from V and 0 bases from J, the gap between germline ends came to 15 bases. The CDR3 extends over 16 amino acids. As DNA, the CDR3 is TGTGCCAGCAGTGAGTACAGCGCACTTAGCACAGATACGCAGTATTTT. Amino acid sequence: CASSEYSALSTDTQYF.

This clonotype was counted between two and nine times. The chain combines TRBV21-1 with TRBJ1-5; TRBD1, the table's D call, lacks a check against the DNA. TRBV21-1 is shown as a pseudogene. This CDR3 has 18 residues. The CDR3 sequence is CASRNGTGRFNSNQPQHF. DNA of the CDR3: TGTGCCAGCAGAAACGGGACAGGGCGTTTTAATAGCAATCAGCCCCAGCATTTT.

J is TRBJ2-1 and V is TRBV6-2 or TRBV6-3; D is unclear. V was pared by 6 bases and J by 3 bases, with 15 bases between. This CDR3 contains 15 residues. Germline V gives CDR1 MNHEY, CDR2 SVGEGT. The DNA of the CDR3 is TGTGCCAGCAGCCACCCCGCGGTAGGCTACAATGAGCAGTTCTTC. Protein sequence: CASSHPAVGYNEQFF.

The chain has TRBV3-1 and TRBJ2-5; D is uncertain. The CDR3 is 12 amino acids. The V end was cut by 1 base, the J end by 5 bases, with 5 bases between. Germline CDR1 LGHDT, CDR2 YNNKEL (reference sequence). CDR3 nucleotides: TGTGCCAGCAGCCAAGTCAGGGAGACCCAGTACTTC. The encoded protein is CASSQVRETQYF.

This clonotype was counted only a few times. This sequence joins TRBV7-9 and TRBJ1-1, with D perhaps matching TRBD1 (6 bases). The CDR3 runs 16 residues. The germline CDR1 and CDR2 sequences are SEHNR and FQNEAQ (reference sequence). Trimming pared 0 bases from V and 4 bases from J, leaving 15 bases between. CDR3 region: CASSLAEGGLTTEAFF. The CDR3, as DNA: TGTGCCAGCAGCTTAGCGGAAGGGGGTTTGACCACTGAAGCTTTCTTT. The whole variable domain, remainder taken from reference TRBV7-9 and TRBJ1-1, is DTGVSQNPRHKITKRGQNVTFRCDPISEHNRLYWYRQTLGQGPEFLTYFQNEAQLEKSRLLSDRFSAERPKGSFSTLEIQRTEQGDSAMYLCASSLAEGGLTTEAFFGQGTRLTVV.

This clonotype has at least ten counts. J is TRBJ1-1 and V is TRBV5-1; tentative D call: TRBD1 (6 bases). Germline V lookup: CDR1 SGHRS, CDR2 YFSETQ. Trimming stripped 4 bases from V and 1 base from J, with 11 bases between. This CDR3 is 14 amino acids long. The CDR3 region is CASSPGHSNTEAFF. CDR3 sequence (DNA): TGCGCCAGCAGCCCGGGACACTCGAACACTGAAGCTTTCTTT.

The chain carries TRBV2 and TRBJ2-7, with a possible D match to TRBD1 (5 bases). Germline CDR1 SNHLY, CDR2 FYNNEI. Trimming shortened V by 6 bases and J by 4 bases, and 19 bases separated the two germline ends. This CDR3 is built from 15 residues. The CDR3, as DNA: TGTGCCAGCAGCCAGGGTTTTAACCACGAATACGAGCAGTACTTC. Translation gives CASSQGFNHEYEQYF.

This clonotype has only a few counts. The gene calls are TRBV7-6 and TRBJ2-2; D call uncertain. Germline loops: CDR1 SGHVS, CDR2 FNYEAQ. Trimming stripped 1 base from V and 0 bases from J, with 6 bases between. The CDR3 totals 15 residues. CDR3 loop: CASSLGGPNTGELFF. The CDR3 DNA is TGTGCCAGCAGCTTAGGTGGGCCGAACACCGGGGAGCTGTTTTTT.

CDR3 region: CASSPPGTVYGYTF. The CDR3 region has the DNA TGCGCCAGCAGCCCCCCCGGGACAGTCTATGGCTACACCTTC. This sequence joins TRBV5-1 and TRBJ1-2; 7 bases line up with TRBD1. This CDR3 is built from 14 residues. Germline CDR1 reads SGHRS; CDR2 reads YFSETQ. The V gene end was trimmed by 4 bases and the J gene end by 4 bases; junction bases not matched to a gene: 7.

The rearrangement uses TRBV7-9 and TRBJ1-5; no reliable D call. Trimming pared 1 base from V and 1 base from J, leaving 14 bases between. The CDR3 consists of 17 residues. Germline assignment: CDR1 SEHNR and CDR2 FQNEAQ (reference sequence). In nucleotides, the CDR3 is TGTGCCAGCAGCTTAGGGCCACGGGGTCAAAGCAATCAGCCCCAGCATTTT. It is translated as CASSLGPRGQSNQPQHF. The whole variable domain, remainder taken from reference TRBV7-9 and TRBJ1-5, is DTGVSQNPRHKITKRGQNVTFRCDPISEHNRLYWYRQTLGQGPEFLTYFQNEAQLEKSRLLSDRFSAERPKGSFSTLEIQRTEQGDSAMYLCASSLGPRGQSNQPQHFGDGTRLSIL.

This clonotype was counted at least ten times. V gene TRBV29-1 combines with J gene TRBJ1-6; tentatively, D is TRBD1 (5 bases). The CDR3 is 14 amino acids. V shed 4 bases and J shed 6 bases, with 13 bases lying between them. Germline V gives CDR1 SQVTM, CDR2 ANQGSEA. Written as DNA, the CDR3 is TGCAGCGTTGCGCTGGGGGGAACTAATTCACCCCTCCACTTT. Translation gives CSVALGGTNSPLHF. Based on the CDR3 plus reference TRBV29-1 and TRBJ1-6, the full variable domain is SAVISQKPSRDICQRGTSLTIQCQVDSQVTMMFWYRQQPGQSLTLIATANQGSEATYESGFVIDKFPISRPNLTFSTLTVSNMSPEDSSIYLCSVALGGTNSPLHFGNGTRLTVT.

This clonotype turned up a few times. The chain recombines TRBV12-3 or TRBV12-4 with TRBJ2-2; perhaps TRBD1 as D (6 bases). V lost 7 bases to trimming and J lost 7 bases, with 19 bases between them. This CDR3 comprises 15 residues. Here the CDR3 reads CASTRTAPYHGELFF. CDR3 sequence (DNA): TGTGCCAGCACTAGGACAGCCCCTTACCACGGGGAGCTGTTTTTT.

The table lists this clonotype with a few counts. V usage is TRBV3-1 and J usage is TRBJ2-7, with D perhaps given as TRBD1 or TRBD2 (6 bases each). Trimming left V 2 bases short and J 4 bases short, with 21 bases between. Germline V gene lookup returns CDR1 LGHDT and CDR2 YNNKEL (reference sequence). CDR3 length equals 17 residues. The CDR3 coding sequence is TGTGCCAGCAGCCAACACCTGCAGGAGGGGGGCCAATACGAGCAGTACTTC. Its protein is CASSQHLQEGGQYEQYF.

This clonotype appeared a few times. V usage is TRBV25-1 and J usage is TRBJ2-3, with 9 bases matching TRBD1. Germline-derived CDR1 and CDR2 are MGHDK and SYGVNS. This CDR3 spans 15 amino acids. The trim removed 6 bases at V and 4 bases at J, leaving 8 bases unmatched. CDR3 sequence: CASREGGQGADTQYF. CDR3 nucleotide sequence: TGTGCCAGCAGGGAAGGGGGACAGGGTGCAGATACGCAGTATTTT. The whole variable domain, filled in from reference TRBV25-1 and TRBJ2-3, reads EADIYQTPRYLVIGTGKKITLECSQTMGHDKMYWYQQDPGMELHLIHYSYGVNSTEKGDLSSESTVSRIRTEHFPLTLESARPSHTSQYLCASREGGQGADTQYFGPGTRLTVL.

This clonotype was seen only a few times. The J gene is TRBJ2-7, the V gene TRBV3-1; D unresolved. The CDR3 length is 14 residues. V was trimmed by 0 bases and J by 4 bases, leaving 10 bases between them. Per germline, CDR1 LGHDT and CDR2 YNNKEL (reference sequence). CDR3 residues: CASSQDLARYEQYF. CDR3 in DNA: TGTGCCAGCAGCCAAGATTTGGCACGGTACGAGCAGTACTTC.

This chain links TRBV5-1 with TRBJ2-2, with 8 nucleotides matching TRBD1. The length of the CDR3 is 17 residues. Trimming took 0 bases from V and 1 from J; bases not matched to a gene: 5. CDR1 is SGHRS, CDR2 YFSETQ, per germline. In DNA, the CDR3 is TGCGCCAGCAGCTTGGGTCTCGGACAGGGGAACACCGGGGAGCTGTTTTTT. It encodes CASSLGLGQGNTGELFF.

The CDR3 spells CASSLPASGTDTQYF. CDR3 coding DNA: TGTGCCAGCAGCTTACCCGCTAGCGGGACAGATACGCAGTATTTT. The chain carries TRBV7-6 and TRBJ2-3; 8 bases agree with TRBD2. With V trimmed by 2 bases and J by 3 bases, 4 bases remained unmatched. The CDR3 contains 15 residues. The V gene's germline CDR1 is SGHVS and CDR2 FNYEAQ. Using reference TRBV7-6 and TRBJ2-3 for the parts outside the CDR3, the full variable domain is GAGVSQSPRYKVTKRGQDVALRCDPISGHVSLYWYRQALGQGPEFLTYFNYEAQQDKSGLPNDRFSAERPEGSISTLTIQRTEQRDSAMYRCASSLPASGTDTQYFGPGTRLTVL.

This clonotype was counted between two and nine times. The rearrangement links TRBV20-1 to TRBJ2-7, with TRBD1 matching 9 bases. The ends lost 1 base at V and 2 bases at J; junction bases unmatched: 6. There are 15 residues in the CDR3. Germline assignment: CDR1 DFQATT and CDR2 SNEGSKA (reference sequence). CDR3 protein: CSARAPGQGPYEQYF. The CDR3 DNA reads TGCAGTGCTAGAGCCCCGGGACAGGGTCCCTACGAGCAGTACTTC.

V gene TRBV12-3 or TRBV12-4 combines with J gene TRBJ2-7; 7 bases line up with TRBD2. Trimming took 5 bases from V and 6 from J; bases not matched to a gene: 13. This CDR3 has 15 residues. The chain's CDR3 is CASSPPRAGVGEQYF. For the CDR3, the DNA is TGTGCCAGCAGTCCGCCGCGTGCGGGGGTCGGCGAGCAGTACTTC.

This clonotype was detected only a few times. The CDR3 loop reads CASSRAGETQYF. CDR3 coding DNA: TGCGCCAGCAGCCGGGCGGGGGAGACCCAGTACTTC. The chain carries TRBV5-1 and TRBJ2-5, with D possibly matching TRBD2 (6 bases). V was shortened by 4 bases and J by 5 bases, with 9 bases between the two germline ends. The CDR3 sequence is 12 residues long. Germline CDR1 reads SGHRS; CDR2 reads YFSETQ.